This T cell receptor (beta chain) is from a study of blood T cell repertoires in COVID-19. Study context: Samples came from the United States, Italy and Spain, spanning acute and convalescent COVID-19. PBMCs, B-cell-depleted T cells, or T cells were the source of the cDNA or gDNA that made up the material.

V gave up 1 base and J gave up 4 bases; unmatched junction bases: 3. This CDR3 region has 16 residues. CDR1 is LGHNA, CDR2 YSLEER, per germline. Study processing details: Amplification from reference gene primers served as the basis for estimated nucleated cell counts. Clones were read by immunoSEQ multiplex PCR, and TCRdb kept only the in-frame ones, dropping some. D and trimming were read from the DNA, whereas the V and J calls and clone size are those reported in that table. This table has more than 250,000 clones, 80% to 90% appearing once. The sequenced material came from peripheral blood. The sequence derives from a woman between 45 and 65 years old with acute or convalescent COVID-19. The chain combines TRBV4-3 with TRBJ2-2, with TRBD2 matching 10 bases. CDR3: CASSQVGLAVTGELFF. The CDR3 DNA sequence: TGCGCCAGCAGCCAAGTCGGACTAGCGGTCACCGGGGAGCTGTTTTTT.